This T cell receptor (beta chain) was retrieved from a study of blood T cell repertoires in COVID-19. Original processing notes: Reference gene primer amplification gave nucleated cell count estimates. Data came from immunoSEQ multiplex PCR; TCRdb stores just in-frame clones and leaves some out. Clone size and the V and J calls come from that table; the DNA yielded D and trimming. Of about 170,000 clones in the sample, approximately 92% are singletons; the top ten hold 3.5% to 5%. The sequencing input was peripheral blood. The source of this sequence is a woman between 50 and 59 years old with acute or convalescent COVID-19.

DNA of the CDR3: TGCAGTGCTGTAGCGTTCAATGAGCAGTTCTTC. Translated: CSAVAFNEQFF. The rearrangement joins TRBV20-1 to TRBJ2-1, with D possibly TRBD2 on 5 matching bases. Trimming removed 5 bases from V and 6 bases from J, with 8 bases in between. Germline V gene lookup returns CDR1 DFQATT and CDR2 SNEGSKA (reference sequence). The CDR3 contains 11 residues.